Below, 12 T cell receptor beta chains from the same sample are listed, as sequenced in a study of T cell repertoires in cytomegalovirus infection. MiXCR was run by TCRdb on the reads, yielding one entry per CDR3 protein. The sample includes hundreds of thousands of distinct CDR3 sequences, 6.5% of them seen just once. The specimen sequenced was PBMCs. The receptors originated from a human donor in good health (CMV status not recorded). Some clones in this sample may be carry-over from other donors' samples.

This clonotype was detected many times. The J gene is TRBJ1-1, the V gene TRBV13, with 7 bases aligning to TRBD1. The CDR3 length is 17 residues. J lost 7 bases, V lost 2 bases, and 16 bases had no gene match. Germline V gene data show CDR1 as PRHDT and CDR2 as FYEKMQ (reference sequence). Written as DNA, the CDR3 is TGTGCCAGCAGCTTAAGGGATAGGGGGCCAAGGCAGTTTGAAGCTTTCTTT. This gives the protein CASSLRDRGPRQFEAFF.

This clonotype was recorded at least ten times. The chain uses TRBV7-2 and TRBJ1-2, with D perhaps matching TRBD1 (5 bases). V gave up 4 bases and J gave up 3 bases, with 12 bases separating them. Germline assignment: CDR1 SGHTA and CDR2 FQGNSA. CDR3 length: 14 residues. The CDR3 DNA reads TGTGCCAGCAGCTCCCCCGGGACTCACTATGGCTACACCTTC. This translates into CASSSPGTHYGYTF. Full variable domain (outside the CDR3, taken from reference TRBV7-2 and TRBJ1-2): GAGVSQSPSNKVTEKGKDVELRCDPISGHTALYWYRQSLGQGLEFLIYFQGNSAPDKSGLPSDRFSAERTGGSVSTLTIQRTQQEDSAVYLCASSSPGTHYGYTFGSGTRLTVV.

This clonotype was picked up a small number of times. V gene TRBV24-1 combines with J gene TRBJ1-1; D not certain. The CDR3 has 12 amino acids. Germline assignment: CDR1 KGHDR and CDR2 SFDVKD. The germline V and J ends were trimmed by 3 bases and 11 bases, with 12 bases remaining between them. The CDR3 DNA is TGTGCCACCAGTGATGGAGGTTCAAGGGCTTTCTTT. Protein: CATSDGGSRAFF.

This clonotype was found many times. The chain combines TRBV6-2 or TRBV6-3 with TRBJ1-5; D not certain. The CDR3 is 14 residues long. Germline CDR1 reads MNHEY; CDR2 reads SVGEGT. Trimming took 6 bases from V and 5 from J, leaving 14 bases between them. CDR3 bases: TGTGCCAGCAGCCCGGTCCCACGGGATCAGCCCCAGCATTTT. This encodes CASSPVPRDQPQHF.

This clonotype was counted ten times or more. This chain joins TRBV7-2 and TRBJ2-2; D is perhaps TRBD1 or TRBD2 (5 bases each). Looked up from germline, CDR1 is SGHTA and CDR2 is FQGNSA. Trimming left V 7 bases short and J 5 bases short, with 17 bases between. CDR3 length equals 15 residues. CDR3 region: CASTVEAGWTGELFF. In DNA, the CDR3 is TGTGCCAGCACCGTGGAGGCAGGGTGGACCGGGGAGCTGTTTTTT.

This clonotype was seen at least ten times. This sequence joins TRBV9 and TRBJ1-2, with D possibly matching TRBD1 (6 bases). CDR1 is SGDLS, CDR2 YYNGEE, per germline. This CDR3 has 13 amino acids. V was trimmed by 0 bases and J by 8 bases, leaving 11 bases between them. The CDR3 DNA sequence: TGTGCCAGCAGCGTAGGGAGGGGGAGCGGCTACACCTTC. Amino acid sequence: CASSVGRGSGYTF.

The table lists this clonotype with many counts. The chain links TRBV14 to TRBJ2-1; D gene ambiguous. Trimming stripped 6 bases from V and 7 bases from J, with 13 bases between. The CDR3 consists of 13 residues. Per germline, CDR1 SGHDN and CDR2 FVKESK. The DNA of the CDR3 is TGTGCCAGCAGTCCCGGGCCGATGAATGAGCAGTTCTTC. Translation gives CASSPGPMNEQFF.

This clonotype was detected ten times or more. This chain joins TRBV20-1 and TRBJ1-1; possible D gene TRBD1, 5 bases. Germline V gives CDR1 DFQATT, CDR2 SNEGSKA (reference sequence). The CDR3 has 14 residues. V was trimmed by 2 bases and J by 3 bases, leaving 13 bases between them. CDR3 residues: CSARTWDRDTEAFF. CDR3 nucleotides: TGCAGTGCTAGAACCTGGGACCGAGACACTGAAGCTTTCTTT.

This clonotype has at least ten counts. The rearrangement links TRBV2 to TRBJ2-7, with D perhaps TRBD1 (5 bases). This CDR3 has 13 amino acids. Germline V gene data show CDR1 as SNHLY and CDR2 as FYNNEI. V was shortened by 7 bases and J by 0 bases, with 10 bases between the two germline ends. The CDR3 sequence: CASNKDTSYEQYF. DNA for the CDR3: TGTGCCAGCAACAAGGACACCTCCTACGAGCAGTACTTC.

This clonotype came up many times. V gene TRBV11-2 combines with J gene TRBJ2-1; TRBD1 matches at 7 bases. This CDR3 has 13 amino acids. Germline V gene sequence: CDR1 SGHAT, CDR2 FQNNGV. V gave up 3 bases and J gave up 7 bases; unmatched junction bases: 3. CDR3 bases: TGTGCCAGCAGCTTGGGACAGAGAAATGAGCAGTTCTTC. Encoded protein: CASSLGQRNEQFF.

The chain employs TRBV14 and TRBJ2-1; 10 bases are a match to TRBD1. The CDR3 runs to 16 residues. V trimming: 1 base; J trimming: 0 bases; junction bases outside the gene matches: 0. The V gene's germline CDR1 is SGHDN and CDR2 FVKESK. The CDR3 nucleotides are TGTGCCAGCAGCCAAGGGACAGGGGGCTCCTACAATGAGCAGTTCTTC. As protein: CASSQGTGGSYNEQFF.

This clonotype was recorded many times. The V gene is TRBV28, the J gene TRBJ2-7, with 8 bases lining up with TRBD1. The CDR3 consists of 15 residues. J lost 3 bases, V lost 5 bases, and 9 bases had no gene match. CDR1 and CDR2 (germline): MDHEN, SYDVKM. The CDR3 sequence: CASSPARTGFYEQYF. DNA for the CDR3: TGTGCCAGCAGTCCCGCCAGGACAGGGTTCTACGAGCAGTACTTC.